The clone carrying this T cell receptor beta chain appeared once. Method: immunoSEQ multiplex PCR; TCRdb's copy keeps in-frame clones and lacks some. Altogether tens of thousands of clones are present, about 86% being singletons, with the ten largest covering about 1.3%. The entry originates in a study of control samples from healthy donors and cancer patients. Germline-derived CDR1 and CDR2 are KGHSH and LQKENI. V was clipped by 6 bases and J by 0 bases, with 9 bases between them. The CDR3 is 15 amino acids. This clonotype was sampled from a woman in her 50s in good health. What was sequenced was blood. The chain joins TRBV18 to TRBJ1-6, with D hard to call. The CDR3 DNA reads TGTGCCAGCTCCGGAGGAGGCTCCTATAATTCACCCCTCCACTTT. Amino acids: CASSGGGSYNSPLHF.